This TCR beta chain comes out of a study of blood T cell repertoires in COVID-19. Study context: Researchers got acute and convalescent COVID-19 samples from the United States, Italy and Spain.

Clinical histories supplied by participants themselves formed the basis of cohort assignment. As processed by the authors: Cell counts per sample came from amplifying reference gene primers. Sequencing used immunoSEQ multiplex PCR; TCRdb keeps in-frame clones, though not all of them. V and J calls and clone size are those listed in that table; D and trimming were worked out from the DNA. The table has around 330,000 clones, roughly 89% seen once. The trim removed 1 base at V and 6 bases at J, leaving 3 bases unmatched. This CDR3 comprises 15 residues. Germline V gene sequence: CDR1 SGDLS, CDR2 YYNGEE.

The chain combines TRBV9 with TRBJ1-4; 10 bases line up with TRBD1. The TCR was taken from a woman under 30 who had recovered from COVID-19. The sequencing input was PBMCs or T cells enriched from blood (not recorded which). CDR3 region: CASSVLGTGDEKLFF. CDR3 bases: TGTGCCAGCAGCGTATTAGGGACAGGGGATGAAAAACTGTTTTTT.